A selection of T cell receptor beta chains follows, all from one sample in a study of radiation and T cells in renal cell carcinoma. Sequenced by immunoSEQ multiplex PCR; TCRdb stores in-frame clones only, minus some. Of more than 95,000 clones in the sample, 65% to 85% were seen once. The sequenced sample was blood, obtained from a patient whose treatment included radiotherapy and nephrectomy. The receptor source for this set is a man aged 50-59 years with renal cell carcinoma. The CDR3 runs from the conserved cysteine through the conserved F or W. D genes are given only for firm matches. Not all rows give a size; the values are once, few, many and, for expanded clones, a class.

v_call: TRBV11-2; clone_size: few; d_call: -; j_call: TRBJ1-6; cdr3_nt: TGTGCCAGCAGCCAACGACCTGGTGCACCCCTCCACTTT; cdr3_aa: CASSQRPGAPLHF
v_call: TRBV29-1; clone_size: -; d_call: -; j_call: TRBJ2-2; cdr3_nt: TGCAGCGTTGATTCGCAGGGGGGGTACACCGGGGAGCTGTTTTTT; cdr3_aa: CSVDSQGGYTGELFF
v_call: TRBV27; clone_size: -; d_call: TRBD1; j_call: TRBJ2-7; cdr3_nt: TGTGCCAGCAGGCAAGGGACAGCGCGAGAGCAGTACTTC; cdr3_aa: CASRQGTAREQYF
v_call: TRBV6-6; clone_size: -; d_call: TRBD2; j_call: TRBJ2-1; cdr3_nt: TGTGCCAGCAGTTACCTCGGACTAGCGGGGGGGCATGAGCAGTTCTTC; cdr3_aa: CASSYLGLAGGHEQFF
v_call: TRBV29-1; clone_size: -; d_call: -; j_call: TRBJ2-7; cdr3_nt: TGCAGCGTTGAGGTGTGGGGGAGGTACGAGCAGTACTTC; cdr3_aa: CSVEVWGRYEQYF
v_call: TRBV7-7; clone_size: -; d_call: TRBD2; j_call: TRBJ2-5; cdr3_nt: TGTGCTAGCAGCTTAGCGGGATGGCCCCCATCGCCCCAGTACTTC; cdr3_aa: CASSLAGWPPSPQYF
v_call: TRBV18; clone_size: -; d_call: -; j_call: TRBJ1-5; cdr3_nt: TGTGCCAGCCATGAAGGGAACAATCAGCCCCAGCATTTT; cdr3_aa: CASHEGNNQPQHF
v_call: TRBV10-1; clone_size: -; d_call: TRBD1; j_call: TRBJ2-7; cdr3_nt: TGCGCCAGCAGTGACCCTCCGGGACAGGGGAACGAGCAGTACTTC; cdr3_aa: CASSDPPGQGNEQYF
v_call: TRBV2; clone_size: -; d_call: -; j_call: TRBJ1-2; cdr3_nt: TGTGCCAGCAAGCGGGGACAATTCTATGGCTACACCTTC; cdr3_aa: CASKRGQFYGYTF
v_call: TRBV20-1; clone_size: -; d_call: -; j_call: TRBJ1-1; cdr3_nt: TGCAGTTCCAAAAGAGGGCCTGAAGCTTTCTTT; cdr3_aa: CSSKRGPEAFF
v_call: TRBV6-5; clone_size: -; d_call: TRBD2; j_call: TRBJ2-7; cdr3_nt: TGTGCCAGCAGTTCCACTAGCGGGAGTTGGTACGAGCAGTACTTC; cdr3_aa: CASSSTSGSWYEQYF
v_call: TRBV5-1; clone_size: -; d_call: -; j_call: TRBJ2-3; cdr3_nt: TGCGCCAGCAGCTCGGCCAACACAGATACGCAGTATTTT; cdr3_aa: CASSSANTDTQYF
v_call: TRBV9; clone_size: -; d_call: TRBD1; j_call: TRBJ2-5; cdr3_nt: TGTGCCAGCAGCGCAAATCCGGGACAGGGGGTAGAGACCCAGTACTTC; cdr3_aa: CASSANPGQGVETQYF
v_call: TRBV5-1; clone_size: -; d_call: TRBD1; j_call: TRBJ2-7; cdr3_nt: TGCGCCAGCAGCTTGGGGCAGGGGGAATTCCAGTACTTC; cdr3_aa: CASSLGQGEFQYF
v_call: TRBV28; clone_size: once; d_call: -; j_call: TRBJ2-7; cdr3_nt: TGTGCCAGCAGTTTTCCCCCCACCGGCACGAGAAACGAGCAGTACTTC; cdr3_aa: CASSFPPTGTRNEQYF